The present entry profiles one T cell receptor (beta chain) with its context. A single count supports this clone. The antigen this receptor binds is unknown. One base away there is no much larger clone; base qualities are not given. The data stem from a study of cytomegalovirus exposure and HLA in healthy donors (dated by TCRdb to between 2016 and 2019). Describing the broader study: The 666 repertoires of the first cohort and the 120 validation repertoires were produced on the same platform, according to a later analysis. In addition to the first cohort of 500 to 850 subjects, a separate validation cohort of under 150 different subjects was used. High-throughput TCR immunosequencing, statistical association of individual TCRs with disease status, and machine learning were combined to predict cytomegalovirus infection status. The study aimed to test whether cataloging public T cell receptors could reveal signatures of past pathogen exposure. Beyond this particular receptor, the publication reports: While some public TCRs were present in many individuals, most TCR sequences turned up only very rarely across donors. Subsequent analysis determined that TCRs grouped into clusters in the first cohort also showed a tendency toward co-occurrence across the roughly 110 validation repertoires, and approximately 93% of cluster scores exceeded 0. The authors suggested that the approach could potentially be generalized to other disease states and immunological phenotypes. In vitro tests confirmed that a few of the cytomegalovirus-associated TCR beta chains recognize cytomegalovirus antigens. A later analysis lacked HLA typing for the validation cohort, so it scored co-occurrence in that cohort across all 120 or so repertoires. A total of 164 TCR beta chains were listed by the study as associated with cytomegalovirus. The classifier was reported to diagnose cytomegalovirus status with high specificity and sensitivity in both the original cohort and the validation cohort.

Including the terminal cysteine and phenylalanine, the CDR3 comprises 16 residues. Left in the record is the CDR3 DNA by itself, 48 bases read in frame from the first base. From the germline V gene (reference sequence), CDR1 is LNHDA and CDR2 is SQIVND. Trimming accounts for 3 bases at V and 6 bases at J, while the number of junction bases matched to no gene is 10. Libraries were made using the immunoSEQ multiplex PCR assay. The study's processing was this. A statistical classification framework was developed to diagnose cytomegalovirus status using the catalog of TCR beta chain sequences. TCRdb limited this immuneACCESS table to in-frame rearrangements with V and J called. A share of clones is missing; checked studies link under half to unresolved V genes, and the rest is unexplained. The V and J calls and clone size are taken from that table; D and trimming were inferred from the DNA. This sample gives tens of thousands of clones in total; 94% of them show up just once. The top ten clones comprise 2.5% to 3.5% of the sample.

Donors formed part of the validation cohort, which comprised over a hundred subjects and was distinct from the first cohort of 550 to 850 subjects. This receptor chain uses TRBV19 and TRBJ2-1; the central 8 bases match TRBD2. The specimen sequenced was PBMCs. The sequence was obtained from a woman aged 18-30 years in good health and CMV-seropositive. The CDR3 in this case is CASSIPGAGASNEQFF. The nucleotides are TGTGCCAGTAGTATCCCCGGAGCGGGGGCCTCCAATGAGCAGTTCTTC.